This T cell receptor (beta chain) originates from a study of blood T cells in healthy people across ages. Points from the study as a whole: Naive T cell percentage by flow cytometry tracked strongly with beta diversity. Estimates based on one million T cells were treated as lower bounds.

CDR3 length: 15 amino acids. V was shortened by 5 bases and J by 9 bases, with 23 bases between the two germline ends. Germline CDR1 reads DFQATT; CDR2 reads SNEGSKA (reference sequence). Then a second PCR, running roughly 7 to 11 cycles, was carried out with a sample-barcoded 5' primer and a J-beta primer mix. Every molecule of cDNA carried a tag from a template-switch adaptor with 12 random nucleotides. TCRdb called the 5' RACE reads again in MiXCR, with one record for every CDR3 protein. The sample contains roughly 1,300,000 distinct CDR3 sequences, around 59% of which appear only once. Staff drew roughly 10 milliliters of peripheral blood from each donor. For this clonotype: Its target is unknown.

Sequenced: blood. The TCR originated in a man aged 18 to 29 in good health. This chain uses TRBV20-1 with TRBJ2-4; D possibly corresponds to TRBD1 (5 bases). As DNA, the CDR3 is TGCAGTGCTGCGCCGGACACGAAGTCCAAGGGCATTCAGTACTTC. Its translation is CSAAPDTKSKGIQYF.